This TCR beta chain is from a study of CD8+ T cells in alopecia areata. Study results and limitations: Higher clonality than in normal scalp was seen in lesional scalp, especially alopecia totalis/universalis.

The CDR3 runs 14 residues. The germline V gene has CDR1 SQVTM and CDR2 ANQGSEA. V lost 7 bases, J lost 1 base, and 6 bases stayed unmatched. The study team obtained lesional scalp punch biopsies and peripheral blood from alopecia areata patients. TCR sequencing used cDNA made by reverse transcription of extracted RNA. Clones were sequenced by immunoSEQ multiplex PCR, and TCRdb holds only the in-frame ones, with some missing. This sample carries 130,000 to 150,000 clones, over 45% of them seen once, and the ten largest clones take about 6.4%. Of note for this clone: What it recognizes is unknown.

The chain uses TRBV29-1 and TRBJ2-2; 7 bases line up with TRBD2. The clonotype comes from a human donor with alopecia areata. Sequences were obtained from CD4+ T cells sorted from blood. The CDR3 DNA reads TGCAGCGGGCGGGCTAGCGGGAACACCGGGGAGCTGTTTTTT. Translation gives CSGRASGNTGELFF.